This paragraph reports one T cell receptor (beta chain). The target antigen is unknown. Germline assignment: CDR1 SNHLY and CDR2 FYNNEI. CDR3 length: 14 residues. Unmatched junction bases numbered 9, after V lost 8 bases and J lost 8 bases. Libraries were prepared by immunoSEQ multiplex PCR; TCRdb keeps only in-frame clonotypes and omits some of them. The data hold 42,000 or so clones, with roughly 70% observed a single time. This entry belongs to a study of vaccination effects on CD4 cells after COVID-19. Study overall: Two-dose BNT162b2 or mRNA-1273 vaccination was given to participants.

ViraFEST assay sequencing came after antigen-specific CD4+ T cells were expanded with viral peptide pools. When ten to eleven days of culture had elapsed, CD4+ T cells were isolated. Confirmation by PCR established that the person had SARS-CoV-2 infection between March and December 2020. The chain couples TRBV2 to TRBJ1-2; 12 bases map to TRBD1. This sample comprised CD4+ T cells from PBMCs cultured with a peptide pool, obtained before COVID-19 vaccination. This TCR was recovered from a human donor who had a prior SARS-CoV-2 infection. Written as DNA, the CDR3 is TGTGCCAGCCAACCGGGACAGGGGGCTGGCGGCTACACCTTC. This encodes CASQPGQGAGGYTF.